Shown below are 14 T cell receptor beta chains from a single sample sequenced in a study of a mutant IDH1 vaccine in newly diagnosed glioma. The method was immunoSEQ multiplex PCR; TCRdb's version includes in-frame clones alone and lacks a portion of them. The sample consists of under 150,000 clones, around 90% of them appearing once. Time point: week 11, during vaccination. A single vaccine dose contained 300 ug of mutant IDH1 20-mer peptide, and topical imiquimod was used with it. No cognate antigen is known for these TCRs. The material sequenced was PBMCs, taken from a glioma patient whose treatment included an IDH1 peptide vaccine. The receptors derive from a woman aged 45 to 65 with glioma.

The chain links TRBV19 to TRBJ2-4; 7 bases agree with TRBD2. The V gene end was trimmed by 4 bases and the J gene end by 7 bases; junction bases not matched to a gene: 10. From germline, CDR1 is LNHDA and CDR2 SQIVND (reference sequence). The CDR3 sequence is 15 residues long. The CDR3 nucleotides are TGTGCCAGTAGTACCCGGGGAGGGCCTTGGAACATTCAGTACTTC. Its translation: CASSTRGGPWNIQYF.

The chain's CDR3 is CASSLLTFPYNEQFF. CDR3 sequence (DNA): TGTGCCAGCAGTTTACTGACCTTCCCATACAATGAGCAGTTCTTC. The chain combines TRBV28 with TRBJ2-1; no clear D. The CDR3 is 15 amino acids. V lost 2 bases and J lost 4, with 12 bases in between. In germline, CDR1 is MDHEN, CDR2 SYDVKM.

V usage is TRBV15 and J usage is TRBJ2-7, with 9 bases matching TRBD1. Germline CDR1 and CDR2: LNHNV and YYDKDF (reference sequence). The CDR3 contains 16 residues. V was pared by 0 bases and J by 7 bases, with 10 bases of the junction left unmatched. CDR3: CATSRDRGTGTGEQYF. The CDR3 nucleotides are TGTGCCACCAGCAGAGATCGGGGGACAGGGACGGGAGAGCAGTACTTC.

The gene calls are TRBV5-1 and TRBJ2-5; TRBD2 matches at 9 bases. The CDR3 consists of 14 residues. CDR1 and CDR2 (germline): SGHRS, YFSETQ. Trimming took 2 bases from V and 3 from J; bases not matched to a gene: 2. The CDR3 spells CASSFSSGKETQYF. CDR3 bases: TGCGCCAGCAGCTTCTCTAGCGGGAAAGAGACCCAGTACTTC.

The rearrangement uses TRBV4-1 and TRBJ2-5; D assignment may be TRBD1 or TRBD2 (6 bases each). The end of the DNA aligns better with TRBJ2-7, so the J call may be wrong. This CDR3 spans 14 amino acids. Germline values: CDR1 MGHRA, CDR2 YSYEKL. The CDR3 DNA is TGCGCCAGCAGCCAAGGTCCGGGGGCGCGCGAGCAGTACTTC. As protein: CASSQGPGAREQYF.

This chain joins TRBV19 and TRBJ2-3; 7 positions agree with TRBD2. Trimming cost V 8 bases and J 2 bases; bases outside gene matches: 7. CDR3 size: 14 residues. Germline V lookup: CDR1 LNHDA, CDR2 SQIVND (reference sequence). CDR3 amino acids: CASRSGSFTDTQYF. CDR3 in DNA: TGTGCCAGTCGTAGCGGGTCTTTCACAGATACGCAGTATTTT.

The rearrangement links TRBV6-1 to TRBJ1-5; D is perhaps TRBD1 (6 bases). This CDR3 spans 16 amino acids. The germline CDR1 and CDR2 sequences are MNHNS and SASEGT. Trimming stripped 3 bases from V and 3 bases from J, with 15 bases between. CDR3 protein: CASSEDRRFTNQPQHF. For the CDR3, the DNA is TGTGCCAGCAGTGAGGACAGACGCTTCACCAATCAGCCCCAGCATTTT.

This clone was observed once. V is TRBV5-5 and J is TRBJ1-5; a weak D match, TRBD1 (5 bases). The CDR3 is 15 residues long. V lost 4 bases to trimming and J lost 7 bases, with 18 bases between them. Germline V gene lookup returns CDR1 SGHKS and CDR2 YYEKEE (reference sequence). CDR3 sequence reads: CASSQGRGGNQPQHF. The DNA for the CDR3 is TGTGCCAGCAGCCAGGGTCGGGGAGGTAACCAGCCCCAGCATTTT.

The chain is built from TRBV21-1 and TRBJ2-7. TRBV21-1 is an annotated pseudogene. CDR3 size: 10 residues. CDR3 bases: TGTGCCAGCCTACACTACGAGCAGTACTTC. Translation gives CASLHYEQYF.

The chain recombines TRBV5-1 with TRBJ1-6; D is uncertain. Germline values: CDR1 SGHRS, CDR2 YFSETQ. Trimming cost V 4 bases and J 5 bases, with 13 bases left between them. This CDR3 contains 15 residues. The CDR3 coding sequence is TGCGCCAGCAGCGGGGATGGTAGGAATAATTCACCCCTCCACTTT. Translated: CASSGDGRNNSPLHF.

The chain couples TRBV5-1 to TRBJ1-2; D remains unclear. The CDR3 totals 12 residues. Germline CDR1 is SGHRS and CDR2 is YFSETQ. The V end was cut by 0 bases, the J end by 7 bases, with 7 bases between. The CDR3 DNA reads TGCGCCAGCAGCTTGGACGGTTTTGGCTACACCTTC. Translated, it gives CASSLDGFGYTF.

The V and J genes are TRBV4-1 and TRBJ2-3, with TRBD2 as a possible D gene (5 bases). V was cut by 0 bases and J by 1 base, with 11 bases left in between. The CDR3 sequence is 16 residues long. From germline, CDR1 is MGHRA and CDR2 YSYEKL. The chain's CDR3 is CASSQDSRVGTDTQYF. DNA of the CDR3: TGCGCCAGCAGCCAAGATTCGCGGGTCGGCACAGATACGCAGTATTTT.

As concerns this clone: Additional DNA sequences in this sample encode the identical CDR3. V is TRBV19 and J is TRBJ1-2; 9 bases are a match to TRBD1. Germline CDR1 LNHDA, CDR2 SQIVND (reference sequence). This CDR3 is built from 15 residues. The V and J ends lost 2 bases and 3 bases, in that order; junction bases with no gene match: 4. Here the CDR3 reads CASSIRTGEDYGYTF. CDR3 bases: TGTGCCAGTAGTATAAGGACAGGGGAAGACTATGGCTACACCTTC.

The CDR3 region has the DNA TGTGCCAGCAGCCATTCTGTGGGCAGCGAGACCCAGTACTTC. Its protein product is CASSHSVGSETQYF. The V and J genes are TRBV11-2 and TRBJ2-5; D ambiguous. The CDR3 consists of 14 residues. V shed 5 bases and J shed 5 bases, with 15 bases lying between them. The V gene's germline CDR1 is SGHAT and CDR2 FQNNGV.